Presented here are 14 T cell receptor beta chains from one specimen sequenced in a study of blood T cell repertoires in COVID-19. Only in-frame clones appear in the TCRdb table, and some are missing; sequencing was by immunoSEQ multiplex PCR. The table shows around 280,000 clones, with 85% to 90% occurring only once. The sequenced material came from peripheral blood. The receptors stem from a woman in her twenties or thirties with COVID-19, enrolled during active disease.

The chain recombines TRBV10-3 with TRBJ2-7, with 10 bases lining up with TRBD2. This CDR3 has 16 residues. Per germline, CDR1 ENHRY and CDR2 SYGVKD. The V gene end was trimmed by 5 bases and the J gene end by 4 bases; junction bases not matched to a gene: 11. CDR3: CAISPSGTSDGYEQYF. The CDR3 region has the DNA TGTGCCATCAGTCCTTCCGGGACTAGCGACGGGTACGAGCAGTACTTC.

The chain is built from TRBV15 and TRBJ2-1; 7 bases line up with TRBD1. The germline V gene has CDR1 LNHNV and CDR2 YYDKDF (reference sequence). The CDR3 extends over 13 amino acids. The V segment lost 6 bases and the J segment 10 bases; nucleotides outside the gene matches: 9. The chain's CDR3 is CATRLDRASEQFF. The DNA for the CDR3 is TGTGCCACCAGGCTTGACAGGGCCTCAGAGCAGTTCTTC.

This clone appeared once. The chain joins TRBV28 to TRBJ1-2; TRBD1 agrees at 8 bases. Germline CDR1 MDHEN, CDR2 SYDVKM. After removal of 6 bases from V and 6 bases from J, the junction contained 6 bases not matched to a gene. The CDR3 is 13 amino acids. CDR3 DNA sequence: TGTGCCAGCAGAACAGGGGGTGAGAATGGCTACACCTTC. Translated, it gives CASRTGGENGYTF.

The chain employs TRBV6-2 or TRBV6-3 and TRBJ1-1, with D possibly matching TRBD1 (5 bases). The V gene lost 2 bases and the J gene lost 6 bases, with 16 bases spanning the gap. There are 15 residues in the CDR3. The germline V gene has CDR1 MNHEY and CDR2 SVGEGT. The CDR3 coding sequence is TGTGCCAGCAGTTACCCCTCCCCAAGGGGCGCTGAAGCTTTCTTT. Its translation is CASSYPSPRGAEAFF.

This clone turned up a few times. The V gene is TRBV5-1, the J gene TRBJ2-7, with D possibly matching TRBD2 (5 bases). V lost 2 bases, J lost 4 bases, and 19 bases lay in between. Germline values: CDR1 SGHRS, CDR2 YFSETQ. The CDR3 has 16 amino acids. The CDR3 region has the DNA TGCGCCAGCAGCTTTGGACTTATCGGGATAGTATACGAGCAGTACTTC. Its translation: CASSFGLIGIVYEQYF.

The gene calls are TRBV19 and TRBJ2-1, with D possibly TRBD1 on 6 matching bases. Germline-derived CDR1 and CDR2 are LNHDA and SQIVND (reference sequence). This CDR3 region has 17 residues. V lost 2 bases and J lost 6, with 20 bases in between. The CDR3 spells CASSIPPDRNYRNEQFF. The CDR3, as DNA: TGTGCCAGTAGTATACCCCCGGACAGAAATTATCGCAATGAGCAGTTCTTC.

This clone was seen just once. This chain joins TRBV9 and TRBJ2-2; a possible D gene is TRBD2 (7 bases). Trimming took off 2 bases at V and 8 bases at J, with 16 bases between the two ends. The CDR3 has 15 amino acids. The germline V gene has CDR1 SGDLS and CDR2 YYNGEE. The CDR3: CASSVRGALGGELFF. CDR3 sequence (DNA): TGTGCCAGCAGCGTCCGGGGGGCCCTCGGAGGGGAGCTGTTTTTT.

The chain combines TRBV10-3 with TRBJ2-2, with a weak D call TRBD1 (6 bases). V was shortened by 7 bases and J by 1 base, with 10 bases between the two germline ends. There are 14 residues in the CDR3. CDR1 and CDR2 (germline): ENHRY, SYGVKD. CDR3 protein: CAIKGVRNTGELFF. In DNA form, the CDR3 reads TGTGCCATCAAGGGGGTCAGGAACACCGGGGAGCTGTTTTTT.

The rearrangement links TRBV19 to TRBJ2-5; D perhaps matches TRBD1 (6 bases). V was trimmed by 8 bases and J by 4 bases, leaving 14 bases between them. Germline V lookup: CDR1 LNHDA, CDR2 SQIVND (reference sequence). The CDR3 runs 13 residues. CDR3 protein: CASGDRNGETQYF. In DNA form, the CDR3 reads TGTGCCAGTGGAGACAGGAACGGAGAGACCCAGTACTTC.

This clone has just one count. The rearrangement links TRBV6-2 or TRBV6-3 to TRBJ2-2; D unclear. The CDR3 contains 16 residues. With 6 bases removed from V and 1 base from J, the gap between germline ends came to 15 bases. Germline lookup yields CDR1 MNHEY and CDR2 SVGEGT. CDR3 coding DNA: TGTGCCAGCAGCCCCCTTCCGGGTTTGAACACCGGGGAGCTGTTTTTT. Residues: CASSPLPGLNTGELFF.

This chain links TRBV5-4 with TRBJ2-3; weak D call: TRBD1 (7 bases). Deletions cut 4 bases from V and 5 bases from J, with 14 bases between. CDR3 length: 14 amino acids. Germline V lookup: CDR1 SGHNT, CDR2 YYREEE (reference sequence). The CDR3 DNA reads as TGTGCCAGCAGCGCGGGACAGAAGGAAGATACGCAGTATTTT. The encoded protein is CASSAGQKEDTQYF.

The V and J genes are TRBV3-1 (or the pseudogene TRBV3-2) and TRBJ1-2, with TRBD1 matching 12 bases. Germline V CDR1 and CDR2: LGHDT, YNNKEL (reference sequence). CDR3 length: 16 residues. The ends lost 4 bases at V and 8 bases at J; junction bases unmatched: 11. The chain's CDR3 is CASSRIPGQGATGYTF. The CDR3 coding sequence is TGTGCCAGCAGCCGCATACCGGGACAGGGGGCAACCGGCTACACCTTC.

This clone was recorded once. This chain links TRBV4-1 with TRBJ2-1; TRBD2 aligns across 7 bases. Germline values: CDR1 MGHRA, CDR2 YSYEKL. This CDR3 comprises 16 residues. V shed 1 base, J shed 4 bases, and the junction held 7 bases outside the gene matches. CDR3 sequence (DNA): TGCGCCAGCAGCCAAGCTGGGGGGGGAGGGTACAATGAGCAGTTCTTC. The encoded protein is CASSQAGGGGYNEQFF.

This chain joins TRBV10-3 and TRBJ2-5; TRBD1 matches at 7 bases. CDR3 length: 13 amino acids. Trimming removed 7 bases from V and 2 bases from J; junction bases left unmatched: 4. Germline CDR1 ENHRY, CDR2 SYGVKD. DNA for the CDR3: TGTGCCATCACCCGGGACAGACAAGAGACCCAGTACTTC. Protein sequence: CAITRDRQETQYF.